The T cell receptor (beta chain) described here comes from a study of PD-1 blockade in classical Hodgkin lymphoma. Sequenced by immunoSEQ multiplex PCR; TCRdb stores in-frame clones only, minus some. The sample lists just under 20,000 clones, about 83% occurring once. Sample time point: newly diagnosed, previously untreated cHL patient sample. Negative selection with magnetic separation was used to purify CD4+ T cells from thawed PBMCs. The germline V gene encodes CDR1 MGHDK and CDR2 SYGVNS. The V end was cut by 4 bases, the J end by 10 bases, with 17 bases between. CDR3 length: 14 amino acids. This TCR came from a human donor with classical Hodgkin lymphoma. The sample was CD4+ T cells from blood. The chain combines TRBV25-1 with TRBJ2-1; weak D call: TRBD1 (7 bases). CDR3 nucleotides: TGTGCCAGCAGTGTCTTTCGCTCAGGGGGGGAGCAGTTCTTC. It encodes CASSVFRSGGEQFF. Using reference TRBV25-1 and TRBJ2-1 for the parts outside the CDR3, the full variable domain is EADIYQTPRYLVIGTGKKITLECSQTMGHDKMYWYQQDPGMELHLIHYSYGVNSTEKGDLSSESTVSRIRTEHFPLTLESARPSHTSQYLCASSVFRSGGEQFFGPGTRLTVL.